What follows are 11 T cell receptor beta chains derived from one specimen sequenced in a study of molecular identifiers for immune sequencing clone quantification. MiXCR, applied by TCRdb to the PCR reads, yields one record per CDR3 protein. The sample shows 550,000 to 750,000 distinct CDR3 sequences, 20% of them seen only once. Sequences were obtained from naive CD8+ T cells from blood, with Jurkat cell RNA spiked in. The subset was: FACS-sorted CD8+CD4-CCR7+CD45RA+ naive T cells. Receptors originate from a human donor in good health. Some libraries in this study had Jurkat cell RNA spiked in.

As regards this clonotype: It may be a read error: a sequence one base away is much more abundant. Because the CDR3 is missing its conserved closing phenylalanine or tryptophan, this is likely a read error. The chain couples TRBV6-1 to TRBJ1-4; D gene ambiguous. The CDR3 totals 14 residues. CDR1 is MNHNS and CDR2 is SASEGT in the germline V gene. Trimming shortened V by 3 bases and J by 10 bases, and 15 bases separated the two germline ends. The DNA of the CDR3 is TGTGCCAGCAGTGACGGTCTGCCCCGGGGAAAACTGTTTTCT. Its translation is CASSDGLPRGKLFS.

This clonotype was picked up many times. This chain uses TRBV2 with TRBJ2-1; 11 bases are a match to TRBD2. Germline V gene data show CDR1 as SNHLY and CDR2 as FYNNEI. Trimming took 9 bases from V and 7 from J; bases not matched to a gene: 5. This CDR3 is built from 13 residues. The CDR3 sequence is CARGLADWNEQFF. In DNA, the CDR3 is TGTGCCAGGGGACTAGCGGATTGGAATGAGCAGTTCTTC.

This clonotype was seen at least ten times. The chain links TRBV5-5 to TRBJ2-3; tentative D call: TRBD2 (5 bases). This CDR3 has 15 residues. V was pared by 4 bases and J by 4 bases, with 16 bases between. From germline, CDR1 is SGHKS and CDR2 YYEKEE (reference sequence). CDR3 nucleotide sequence: TGTGCCAGCAGCACCCCCGGCGGGCGGGCAGATACGCAGTATTTT. This sequence encodes CASSTPGGRADTQYF.

Comments on this clonotype: A much bigger clone sits one base away, suggesting this may be a read error. The J gene is TRBJ2-7, the V gene TRBV2, with D tentatively TRBD2 (7 bases). This CDR3 has 18 amino acids. V lost 4 bases and J 3 bases, leaving 25 bases between the germline ends. Germline V gene sequence: CDR1 SNHLY, CDR2 FYNNEI. For the CDR3, the DNA is TGTGCCAGCAGTGCGTTAACAGGGATGACTAGCCCAGACTACGAGCAGTACTTC. It codes for CASSALTGMTSPDYEQYF. The full variable domain, in which reference TRBV2 and TRBJ2-7 provide the parts outside the CDR3, is EPEVTQTPSHQVTQMGQEVILRCVPISNHLYFYWYRQILGQKVEFLVSFYNNEISEKSEIFDDQFSVERPDGSNFTLKIRSTKLEDSAMYFCASSALTGMTSPDYEQYFGPGTRLTVT.

This clonotype was recorded many times. CDR3 sequence reads: CASSLGAEQADTQYF. DNA of the CDR3: TGCGCCAGCAGCCTAGGGGCGGAGCAAGCAGATACGCAGTATTTT. V and J are TRBV4-3 and TRBJ2-3; TRBD1 is a possible D gene (5 bases). CDR1 is LGHNA and CDR2 is YSLEER in the germline V gene. Trimming shortened V by 4 bases and J by 4 bases, and 15 bases separated the two germline ends. This CDR3 is 15 amino acids long.

In its sample, this clonotype was seen many times. The chain couples TRBV30 to TRBJ2-1, with D unclear. The CDR3 consists of 11 residues. CDR1 is GTSNPN and CDR2 is SVGIG in the germline V gene (reference sequence). The germline V and J ends were trimmed by 2 bases and 8 bases, with 7 bases remaining between them. DNA of the CDR3: TGTGCCTGGAGTAAGGGCGATGAGCAGTTCTTC. This sequence encodes CAWSKGDEQFF. The entire variable domain, with the rest obtained from reference TRBV30 and TRBJ2-1, is as follows: SQTIHQWPATLVQPVGSPLSLECTVEGTSNPNLYWYRQAAGRGLQLLFYSVGIGQISSEVPQNLSASRPQDRQFILSSKKLLLSDSGFYLCAWSKGDEQFFGPGTRLTVL.

This clonotype occurred many times. The chain uses TRBV28 and TRBJ2-7, with 10 bases matching TRBD1. CDR1 MDHEN and CDR2 SYDVKM come from the germline V gene. The ends lost 6 bases at V and 4 bases at J; junction bases unmatched: 6. The CDR3 totals 14 residues. The CDR3 DNA reads as TGTGCCAGCAGCTTAGCGGACAGGGGGTACGAGCAGTACTTC. Translated: CASSLADRGYEQYF.

This clonotype has a count of ten or more. V gene TRBV12-3 or TRBV12-4 combines with J gene TRBJ2-1; D possibly corresponds to TRBD2 (6 bases). The CDR3 length is 13 residues. Between the trimmed V and J ends, which lost 10 bases and 5 bases, there was a span of 15 bases. The CDR3 here is CATAGQRNNEQFF. The DNA for the CDR3 is TGTGCCACCGCGGGGCAGAGAAACAATGAGCAGTTCTTC.

This clonotype was found many times. V and J are TRBV20-1 and TRBJ2-3, with 10 bases aligning to TRBD2. Per the germline V gene, CDR1 is DFQATT and CDR2 is SNEGSKA (reference sequence). Trimming at V came to 0 bases and at J to 0 bases, leaving 6 bases not matched to a gene. The CDR3 consists of 17 residues. The CDR3 region is CSARDPGLAESTDTQYF. CDR3 in DNA: TGCAGTGCTAGAGATCCAGGACTAGCGGAGAGCACAGATACGCAGTATTTT.

This clonotype was recorded many times. This chain links TRBV6-5 with TRBJ2-5, with 10 nucleotides matching TRBD2. The CDR3 covers 14 residues. After removal of 2 bases from V and 8 bases from J, the junction contained 5 bases not matched to a gene. Germline-derived CDR1 and CDR2 are MNHEY and SVGAGI. CDR3 in DNA: TGTGCCAGCAGTTACCTTGGGACTAGCGATACCCAGTACTTC. Translating gives CASSYLGTSDTQYF.

About this clonotype itself: A junction boundary mismatches the germline segment, possibly from a read error. The chain couples TRBV4-1 to TRBJ2-7; maybe TRBD1 (5 bases). The CDR3 runs to 13 residues. CDR1 is MGHRA, CDR2 YSYEKL, per germline. The CDR3 protein is CASSQTGSYEQCF. The CDR3, as DNA: TGCGCCAGCAGCCAAACAGGTTCCTACGAGCAGTGCTTC.